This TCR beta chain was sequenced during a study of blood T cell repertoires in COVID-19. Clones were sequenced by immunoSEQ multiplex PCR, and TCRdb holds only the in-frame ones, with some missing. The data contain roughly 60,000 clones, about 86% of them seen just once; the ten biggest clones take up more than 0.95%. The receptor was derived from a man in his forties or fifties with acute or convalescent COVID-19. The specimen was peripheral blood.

Here the CDR3 DNA reads TGTGCCAGCAGTTACCCCATCACCGGGGAGCTGTTTTTT. Translating it yields CASSYPITGELFF. The chain is built from TRBV6-2 or TRBV6-3 and TRBJ2-2; no firm D call. There are 13 residues in the CDR3. Per germline, CDR1 MNHEY and CDR2 SVGEGT. V gave up 2 bases and J gave up 4 bases, with 5 bases separating them.